The rows below give T cell receptor beta chains drawn from one sample of a study of spatial heterogeneity in lung cancer. Via MiXCR, TCRdb re-called the 5' RACE reads, giving one row per CDR3 protein. The sample yields more than 35,000 distinct CDR3 sequences, approximately 5.2% seen once. The material was PBMCs, obtained at surgery. The receptors shown here come from a female donor with early-stage non-small cell lung cancer. CDR3s include the opening cysteine and the closing phenylalanine or tryptophan. The D gene is left open where the match is weak. Rows may omit the clone size; those that give it use once, few, many or a size class.

clone_size,v_call,cdr3_length,d_call,j_call,cdr3_nt,cdr3_aa
many,TRBV9,13,NA,TRBJ2-3,TGTGCCAGCAGCGCAAATAGGCAAGATACGCAGTATTTT,CASSANRQDTQYF
many,TRBV3-1,16,TRBD2,TRBJ2-1,TGTGCCAGCAGCCAAGGACTAGCGGGGTACTACAATGAGCAGTTCTTC,CASSQGLAGYYNEQFF
many,TRBV18,13,TRBD1,TRBJ2-7,TGTGCCAGCTCCCGGGACAGGGAGGACGAGCAGTACTTC,CASSRDREDEQYF
many,TRBV20-1,12,NA,TRBJ2-7,TGCAGTGCTCACAGGGGGGGCTACGAGCAGTACTTC,CSAHRGGYEQYF
many,TRBV6-6,14,NA,TRBJ2-1,TGTGCCAGCAGTTACTCGCGGGTTTACAATGAGCAGTTCTTC,CASSYSRVYNEQFF
many,TRBV14,14,NA,TRBJ2-3,TGTGCCAGCAGCCAAAACCGGGACAAAGATACGCAGTATTTT,CASSQNRDKDTQYF
NA,TRBV27,13,NA,TRBJ2-5,TGTGCCAGCAGCCAGAAGCCCCAAGAGACCCAGTACTTC,CASSQKPQETQYF
many,TRBV25-1,16,TRBD1,TRBJ2-7,TGTGCCAGCAGTGAGGCACGCGGGACAGGGATTTACGAGCAGTACTTC,CASSEARGTGIYEQYF
many,TRBV4-1,16,TRBD2,TRBJ2-1,TGCGCCAGCAGCCAAGTTCTGGCTAGCGGGGTCAATGAGCAGTTCTTC,CASSQVLASGVNEQFF
many,TRBV28,13,TRBD2,TRBJ2-1,TGTGCCAGCATGGATAGCGGGAGGGCCGGGCAGTTCTTC,CASMDSGRAGQFF
few,TRBV11-2,16,TRBD2,TRBJ2-3,TGTGCCAGCAGCTTTATTGGGACTAGAATGCGACATACGCAGTATTTT,CASSFIGTRMRHTQYF
many,TRBV20-1,13,NA,TRBJ2-7,TGCAGTGCTAGTGTACCAACTACCTACGAGCAGTACTTC,CSASVPTTYEQYF
NA,TRBV7-6,14,NA,TRBJ1-4,TGTGCCAGCAGCCAACAGGGCAGGGGTGAAAAACTGTTTTTT,CASSQQGRGEKLFF
NA,TRBV12-3/TRBV12-4,15,TRBD1,TRBJ1-1,TGTGCCAGCAGTGACGCCGGGACAGGAGGCACTGAAGCTTTCTTT,CASSDAGTGGTEAFF
many,TRBV30,13,NA,TRBJ2-1,TGTGCCTGGAGTGTACCTTACTACAATGAGCAGTTCTTC,CAWSVPYYNEQFF
many,TRBV10-3,15,NA,TRBJ2-2,TGTGCCATCAGTGTTCAACAGCCGAACACCGGGGAGCTGTTTTTT,CAISVQQPNTGELFF
many,TRBV20-1,13,NA,TRBJ2-3,TGCAGTGCTCCCCTTCCGGGGACAGATACGCAGTATTTT,CSAPLPGTDTQYF
many,TRBV6-2/TRBV6-3,14,NA,TRBJ1-6,TGTGCCAGCAGTTACTACGGCAGCCATTCACCCCTCCACTTT,CASSYYGSHSPLHF
many,TRBV5-1,13,TRBD1,TRBJ2-7,TGCGCCAGCGCCGGGACAGGGCCCTACGAGCAGTACTTC,CASAGTGPYEQYF
many,TRBV20-1,12,NA,TRBJ1-1,TGCAGTGCTAAGGAACGCGAGACTGAAGCTTTCTTT,CSAKERETEAFF
many,TRBV27,16,NA,TRBJ2-7,TGTGCCAGCAGCCGTAAACCCCCAGGGAGCTCCTACGAGCAGTACTTC,CASSRKPPGSSYEQYF
few,TRBV7-9,14,NA,TRBJ1-3,TGTGCCAGCAGCTTAGCTGACTCTGGAAACACCATATATTTT,CASSLADSGNTIYF
many,TRBV6-4,16,TRBD1,TRBJ2-3,TGTGCCAGCAGTGAGGCCGGGACAGGGTCGACAGATACGCAGTATTTT,CASSEAGTGSTDTQYF
many,TRBV14,15,NA,TRBJ2-1,TGTGCCAGCAGCCAAGAAGGGTACCCCCGAAATGAGCAGTTCTTC,CASSQEGYPRNEQFF
NA,TRBV18,15,TRBD1,TRBJ1-2,TGTGCCAGCTCACCAATACAGGGGGAGGCCTATGACTACACCTTC,CASSPIQGEAYDYTF
many,TRBV4-1,15,NA,TRBJ2-6,TGCGCCAGCAGCGCTGTCTCCTCCGGGGCCAACGTCCTGACTTTC,CASSAVSSGANVLTF
NA,TRBV20-1,15,TRBD2,TRBJ2-3,TGCAGTGCTAGAGCCGGTAGCGGGAGGACAGATACGCAGTATTTT,CSARAGSGRTDTQYF
many,TRBV5-1,15,NA,TRBJ1-4,TGCGCCAGCAGCTTGGGGGGCGGAACTAATGAAAAACTGTTTTTT,CASSLGGGTNEKLFF
many,TRBV29-1,12,NA,TRBJ2-1,TGCAGCGCCGGGGGGCTTTACAATGAGCAGTTCTTC,CSAGGLYNEQFF
few,TRBV20-1,18,TRBD2,TRBJ2-4,TGCAGTGCTAGAGATTCCAGCGGGGCCTCTCTAGCCAAAAACATTCAGTACTTC,CSARDSSGASLAKNIQYF
few,TRBV11-3,16,TRBD2,TRBJ2-2,TGTGCCAGCAGCTTAGGCCTAGCGGGAGATACCGGGGAGCTGTTTTTT,CASSLGLAGDTGELFF